A selection of T cell receptor beta chains follows, all from one sample in a study of blood T cell repertoires in COVID-19. The assay was immunoSEQ multiplex PCR, and TCRdb's table has in-frame clones only and misses some. This sample has some 140,000 clones, with under 85% found just once. Material for sequencing was peripheral blood. Receptors were obtained from a man aged 55 to 70 with COVID-19, enrolled during active disease. CDR3s include the opening cysteine and the closing phenylalanine or tryptophan. Fields, in order: D gene, V gene, J gene, clone size, CDR3 DNA, CDR3 protein. The D gene is left open where the match is weak. Some rows have no size entry. The others give once, few or many, or a class for an expanded clone.

NA	TRBV10-3	TRBJ1-4	once	TGTGCCATCAGTGAGGGGCAGGAAGATGAAAAACTGTTTTTT	CAISEGQEDEKLFF
TRBD2	TRBV12-3/TRBV12-4	TRBJ2-5	NA	TGTGCCAGCACAAGCGGGGGCCCGGAGACCCAGTACTTC	CASTSGGPETQYF
NA	TRBV7-9	TRBJ2-1	few	TGTGCCAGCAGCTTTCAGTCCAGCAATGAGCAGTTCTTC	CASSFQSSNEQFF
NA	TRBV4-3	TRBJ2-1	NA	TGCGCCAGCAGCCAGGGCGTAGCGACCTCCTACAATGAGCAGTTCTTC	CASSQGVATSYNEQFF
TRBD1	TRBV7-8	TRBJ1-5	NA	TGTGCCAGCAGCTTAGCTCGGGACAGGTTTAATCAGCCCCAGCATTTT	CASSLARDRFNQPQHF
NA	TRBV5-6	TRBJ2-6	NA	TGTGCCAGCAGCTTAGACCAGGCTGGGGCCAACGTCCTGACTTTC	CASSLDQAGANVLTF
TRBD1	TRBV7-3	TRBJ1-6	NA	TGTGCCAGCAGCTTACCCGATTCGACAGGGGGCAGTTCGGATAATTCACCCCTCCACTTT	CASSLPDSTGGSSDNSPLHF
NA	TRBV5-6	TRBJ1-5	NA	TGTGCCAGCAGCAGGACAGCCTACTATAGCAATCAGCCCCAGCATTTT	CASSRTAYYSNQPQHF
TRBD1	TRBV4-3	TRBJ1-2	NA	TGCGCCAGCAGCCAGCAGAGGGACAGCCAACGGGGCTACACCTTC	CASSQQRDSQRGYTF
TRBD2	TRBV9	TRBJ2-5	NA	TGTGCCAGCAGCGTAGTTTCTAGCGGGGATATACAAGAGACCCAGTACTTC	CASSVVSSGDIQETQYF
TRBD2	TRBV9	TRBJ2-2	NA	TGTGCCAGCAGCGTAGGACTAGCGGGGACACTACAGAACACCGGGGAGCTGTTTTTT	CASSVGLAGTLQNTGELFF
TRBD2	TRBV7-9	TRBJ2-7	NA	TGTGCCAGCAGCTTGAATTACGGAGCGGGAGCTGCGGTCGAGCAGTACTTC	CASSLNYGAGAAVEQYF
NA	TRBV6-5	TRBJ1-5	NA	TGTGCCAGCAGACGGACAGCTAATCAGCCCCAGCATTTT	CASRRTANQPQHF
TRBD1	TRBV27	TRBJ1-2	NA	TGTGCCAGCAGTCTTCGTGTGCTTCGAGGACAGGGGGCCAGTAACTATGGCTACACCTTC	CASSLRVLRGQGASNYGYTF
NA	TRBV4-3	TRBJ2-2	NA	TGCGCCAGCAGCCAAGTTTTAAACACCGGGGAGCTGTTTTTT	CASSQVLNTGELFF
TRBD1	TRBV19	TRBJ2-6	once	TGTGCCAGTAGTTCCGGGGTGGGACAGGGAGATACAGGGGCCAACGTCCTGACTTTC	CASSSGVGQGDTGANVLTF
NA	TRBV5-4	TRBJ2-1	NA	TGTGCCAGCAGCTTGGCTGGCAGGACTGCCTACAATGAGCAGTTCTTC	CASSLAGRTAYNEQFF
NA	TRBV19	TRBJ1-1	NA	TGTGCCAGTAGTACCCGAGGTCCGAACACTGAAGCTTTCTTT	CASSTRGPNTEAFF
TRBD1	TRBV27	TRBJ1-4	NA	TGTGCCAGCAGTCCCTCGGACAGGGGAATTTCTAATGAAAAACTGTTTTTT	CASSPSDRGISNEKLFF
TRBD1	TRBV9	TRBJ2-1	NA	TGTGCCAGCAGCGCCCGGGACAGGGCCTACAATGAGCAGTTCTTC	CASSARDRAYNEQFF
NA	TRBV27	TRBJ2-3	once	TGTGCCAGCAGTGCACAACCGGGACTTAGCACAGATACGCAGTATTTT	CASSAQPGLSTDTQYF
NA	TRBV10-3	TRBJ1-2	NA	TGTGCCATCAGTGATCCCGGTCACCATGGTAACTATGGCTACACCTTC	CAISDPGHHGNYGYTF
TRBD2	TRBV9	TRBJ2-7	NA	TGTGCCAGCAGCGCAAGCTCCCAACGGCGGGGGTCCGAGCAGTACTTC	CASSASSQRRGSEQYF
TRBD1	TRBV10-3	TRBJ1-2	NA	TGTGCCATCAGTGAGTTAACAGGGGATGGCTACACCTTC	CAISELTGDGYTF
NA	TRBV11-2	TRBJ2-6	few	TGTGCCAGCAGCTCCCCCCTGGGAGGCCCTAGCTCTGGGGCCAACGTCCTGACTTTC	CASSSPLGGPSSGANVLTF
TRBD2	TRBV5-1	TRBJ2-1	NA	TGCGCCAGCAGGACAGGGTTGGTACTAGCGGGAGGGCCAGGTGAGCAGTTCTTC	CASRTGLVLAGGPGEQFF
TRBD1	TRBV3-1/TRBV3-2	TRBJ1-6	few	TGTGCCAGCAGCCCCGGGACAGTTCGTGGTTCACCCCTCCACTTT	CASSPGTVRGSPLHF
TRBD1	TRBV6-6	TRBJ2-1	NA	TGTGCCAGCAGTCAAAGGACAGGGCAGACCTACAATGAGCAGTTCTTC	CASSQRTGQTYNEQFF
NA	TRBV27	TRBJ1-1	NA	TGTGCCAGCAGAGCCGACAGATTCACTGAAGCTTTCTTT	CASRADRFTEAFF
NA	TRBV4-2	TRBJ1-4	NA	TGTGCCAGCAGCCAAGACCGGGAAAAACTGTTTTTT	CASSQDREKLFF
NA	TRBV6-1	TRBJ2-3	NA	TGTGCCAGCAGTGAAGGGACCCCGGGGGATACGCAGTATTTT	CASSEGTPGDTQYF
NA	TRBV23-1	TRBJ2-7	NA	TGCGCCAGCAGTTCGGCCTACGAGCAGTACTTC	CASSSAYEQYF
TRBD1	TRBV12-5	TRBJ1-4	NA	TGTGCTAGTGGTCCCCGGCAGGACAGGGGAGGGGAAAAACTGTTTTTT	CASGPRQDRGGEKLFF
NA	TRBV7-9	TRBJ1-1	NA	TGTGCCAGCAGCTTAGCAGGGGCTGAAGCTTTCTTT	CASSLAGAEAFF
NA	TRBV18	TRBJ2-7	NA	TGTGCCAGCTCACCTCCCAACTCACAGGACCCCGAGCAGTACTTC	CASSPPNSQDPEQYF
NA	TRBV5-6	TRBJ1-6	NA	TGTGCCAGCAGCTTCCGGAGGTCCTATAATTCACCCCTCCACTTT	CASSFRRSYNSPLHF
TRBD1	TRBV2	TRBJ1-5	once	TGTGCCAGCAGTCCAGGGGGCTATGATCAGCCCCAGCATTTT	CASSPGGYDQPQHF
NA	TRBV3-1/TRBV3-2	TRBJ1-5	NA	TGTGCCAGCAGCCAAGAGAATTGCGTCAGGGTAAGCAATCAGCCCCAGCATTTT	CASSQENCVRVSNQPQHF
NA	TRBV6-1	TRBJ1-2	NA	TGTGCCAGCAGTGAAGTACAGGGCTACACCTTC	CASSEVQGYTF
TRBD1	TRBV6-2/TRBV6-3	TRBJ1-6	NA	TGTGCCAGCAGTCCAACGGGACAGTTTTTCCCCCTCCACTTT	CASSPTGQFFPLHF
TRBD1	TRBV4-3	TRBJ1-4	NA	TGCGCCAGCAGCCAACTATTTTGGACAGGATCAACTAATGAAAAACTGTTTTTT	CASSQLFWTGSTNEKLFF
TRBD2	TRBV2	TRBJ2-2	NA	TGTGCCAGTCGGGGGGTCACCGGGGAGCTGTTTTTT	CASRGVTGELFF
TRBD1	TRBV28	TRBJ1-4	once	TGTGCCAGCAGTTTTCAGGGGGCGTCGGAAAAACTGTTTTTT	CASSFQGASEKLFF
NA	TRBV28	TRBJ2-7	NA	TGTGCCAGCAGCCTCCCAACGACCCGAAGAGTAGCGGTTTCCTACGAGCAGTACTTC	CASSLPTTRRVAVSYEQYF
TRBD2	TRBV29-1	TRBJ2-2	NA	TGCAGCGTTAAGCGGGAGGGCCGTCCCGGGGAGCTGTTTTTT	CSVKREGRPGELFF
TRBD2	TRBV28	TRBJ2-1	NA	TGTGCCAGCAGCCGCCGACTAGCGGGATTCAATGAGCAGTTCTTC	CASSRRLAGFNEQFF
NA	TRBV9	TRBJ1-3	NA	TGTGCCAGCAGCGTAGCCCCGGCTGGGTTTCTCGCGGATTCTGGAAACACCATATATTTT	CASSVAPAGFLADSGNTIYF
NA	TRBV30	TRBJ1-5	NA	TGTGCCTGGGGAGGACTCAATCAGCCCCAGCATTTT	CAWGGLNQPQHF
NA	TRBV11-2	TRBJ2-1	NA	TGTGCCAGCAGCTTAGCATTAGCGCTTAGCTCCTACAATGAGCAGTTCTTC	CASSLALALSSYNEQFF
NA	TRBV18	TRBJ1-6	few	TGTGCCAGCTCACCACCGAACAGGGATTCACCCCTCCACTTT	CASSPPNRDSPLHF
NA	TRBV6-5	TRBJ1-1	NA	TGTGCCAGCAAAGGGCCGGGACTTGAAGCTTTCTTT	CASKGPGLEAFF
NA	TRBV29-1	TRBJ1-4	few	TGCAGCGGAGGGGACACGGCGAATGAAAAACTGTTTTTT	CSGGDTANEKLFF
TRBD1	TRBV5-1	TRBJ2-5	NA	TGCGCCAGCAGCTCGGGGACAGGGGGCTTCCACGAGACCCGGTACTTC	CASSSGTGGFHETRYF